This TCR beta chain was recorded in a study of a mutant IDH1 vaccine in newly diagnosed glioma. Study-level information: Investigators started vaccination 4-6 weeks after radiotherapy alone, or with temozolomide cycles. Findings and limits, study-wide: Among top peripheral T cell clonotypes, changes seemed unrelated to pseudoprogression.

TCRdb's table, derived via immunoSEQ multiplex PCR, lists solely in-frame clones and lacks some. The sample has about 36,000 clones, 80% seen once; the top ten hold over 12%. Regarding time point: week 11, during vaccination. Each dose delivered 300 ug of mutant IDH1 20-mer peptide subcutaneously with imiquimod. The astrocytomas were IDH1-mutant, ATRX-negative, and WHO grade 3 or 4. This clone appeared a few times. Its antigen remains unknown. Germline V gives CDR1 GTSNPN, CDR2 SVGIG (reference sequence). There are 13 residues in the CDR3. Between the trimmed V and J ends, which lost 0 bases and 1 base, there was a span of 6 bases.

The sample was peripheral blood mononuclear cells (PBMCs), taken from a glioma patient whose treatment included an IDH1 peptide vaccine. V is TRBV30 and J is TRBJ1-1; D remains unclear. The clonotype originates from a young woman with glioma. Some clones in this sample may be carry-over from other donors' samples. The CDR3 here is CAWSVQTNTEAFF. CDR3 bases: TGTGCCTGGAGTGTACAGACGAACACTGAAGCTTTCTTT.